The 6 T cell receptor beta chains presented below share a single source sample, sequenced in a study of T cell responses to AZD1222 COVID-19 vaccine. Measured with immunoSEQ multiplex PCR; TCRdb has only the in-frame clones, and not every one. Here the sample spans about 100,000 clones, about 88% being singletons. Specimen: peripheral blood, collected on day 0 of AZD1222 vaccination. Every receptor here comes from an adult in good health.

The chain has TRBV3-1 (or the pseudogene TRBV3-2) and TRBJ1-5; D unclear. V lost 1 base, J lost 0 bases, and 4 bases lay in between. Germline assignment: CDR1 LGHDT and CDR2 YNNKEL (reference sequence). This CDR3 has 14 amino acids. CDR3 protein: CASSQVHSNQPQHF. The CDR3 DNA sequence: TGTGCCAGCAGCCAAGTGCATAGCAATCAGCCCCAGCATTTT.

J is TRBJ1-2 and V is TRBV7-9; TRBD1 matches at 7 bases. Trimming removed 4 bases from V and 6 bases from J; junction bases left unmatched: 8. CDR3 length: 14 amino acids. The germline CDR1 and CDR2 sequences are SEHNR and FQNEAQ (reference sequence). CDR3 residues: CASSSGQSRDGYTF. Here the CDR3 DNA reads TGTGCCAGCAGCTCGGGACAGTCCCGCGATGGCTACACCTTC.

The chain carries TRBV5-4 and TRBJ2-7; 12 nucleotides line up with TRBD1. The CDR3 has 15 residues. J was trimmed by 5 bases and V by 0 bases; bases with no gene match: 3. The germline gives CDR1 SGHNT, CDR2 YYREEE (reference sequence). The CDR3 DNA is TGTGCCAGCAGCTTGGGGGACAGGGGGCCTCACGAGCAGTACTTC. This sequence encodes CASSLGDRGPHEQYF. Variable domain in full (rest from reference TRBV5-4 and TRBJ2-7): ETGVTQSPTHLIKTRGQQVTLRCSSQSGHNTVSWYQQALGQGPQFIFQYYREEENGRGNFPPRFSGLQFPNYSSELNVNALELDDSALYLCASSLGDRGPHEQYFGPGTRLTVT.

This clone turned up a few times. This chain connects TRBV19 to TRBJ1-2, with 12 bases lining up with TRBD1. Losses at the gene ends were 3 bases for V and 3 bases for J; bases not matched to a gene: 2. The CDR3 totals 15 residues. Per germline, CDR1 LNHDA and CDR2 SQIVND (reference sequence). CDR3: CASSMGQGADYGYTF. The CDR3 bases are TGTGCCAGTAGTATGGGACAGGGGGCTGACTATGGCTACACCTTC.

This sequence joins TRBV11-2 and TRBJ1-3; 8 nucleotides match TRBD1. The V segment lost 6 bases and the J segment 2 bases; nucleotides outside the gene matches: 15. This CDR3 has 18 amino acids. From germline, CDR1 is SGHAT and CDR2 FQNNGV. CDR3: CASRGPGGALEPGNTIYF. The CDR3 bases are TGTGCCAGCAGGGGGCCAGGGGGCGCCTTGGAGCCTGGAAACACCATATATTTT.

CDR3 region: CSASPGTGMNTEAFF. The CDR3 region has the DNA TGCAGTGCTAGTCCCGGGACAGGAATGAACACTGAAGCTTTCTTT. The chain employs TRBV20-1 and TRBJ1-1; 8 bases are a match to TRBD1. The germline V gene encodes CDR1 DFQATT and CDR2 SNEGSKA (reference sequence). V shed 3 bases, J shed 0 bases, and the junction held 6 bases outside the gene matches. The CDR3 totals 15 residues.